The clone carrying this T cell receptor beta chain was counted ten times or more. Its antigen is undetermined. These data belong to a study of neurological immune-mediated disorders. Whole-study findings and limits: The absence of shared CDR3 amino acid sequences among expanded clones across subjects suggests private repertoires in all groups.

TCRdb fed the 5' RACE reads into MiXCR, producing one record per CDR3 protein. The data contain under 75,000 distinct CDR3 sequences, roughly 4.9% of them singletons. The CDR3 totals 14 residues. Deletions cut 5 bases from V and 5 bases from J, with 16 bases between. The germline V gene has CDR1 SGHTA and CDR2 FQGTGA. The sequencing input was PBMCs. This clonotype was obtained from a human donor with multiple sclerosis. The donor label of this sample is uncertain. The chain couples TRBV7-3 to TRBJ2-7; D is possibly TRBD2 (6 bases). The CDR3: CASSPGLTRNEQYF. The DNA of the CDR3 is TGTGCCAGCAGCCCAGGACTAACTAGAAACGAGCAGTACTTC.